One and the same sample provided the 25 T cell receptor beta chains below, sequenced in a study of blood T cell repertoires in COVID-19. Produced via immunoSEQ multiplex PCR; TCRdb's table is partial and in-frame only. Of around 470,000 clones in the sample, about 91% were seen once. The sample comprised peripheral blood. Receptor source: a young man with COVID-19, enrolled during active disease.

V is TRBV7-9 and J is TRBJ1-1, with D unclear. This CDR3 has 13 amino acids. Trimming pared 3 bases from V and 7 bases from J, leaving 12 bases between. Germline V CDR1 and CDR2: SEHNR, FQNEAQ (reference sequence). The CDR3, as DNA: TGTGCCAGCAGCTTCTCCATGGGCCATGAAGCTTTCTTT. Protein: CASSFSMGHEAFF.

This clone has just one count. J is TRBJ2-1 and V is TRBV15; tentatively, D is TRBD2 (6 bases). Per the germline V gene, CDR1 is LNHNV and CDR2 is YYDKDF (reference sequence). Trimming cost V 5 bases and J 8 bases, with 16 bases left between them. CDR3 length: 14 residues. DNA for the CDR3: TGTGCCACCAGCTGGGGGGAAAAGGTCCATGAGCAGTTCTTC. Translating gives CATSWGEKVHEQFF.

The chain joins TRBV7-3 to TRBJ2-7, with D possibly being TRBD2 (6 bases). Germline V lookup: CDR1 SGHTA, CDR2 FQGTGA. The CDR3 is made up of 15 amino acids. Trimming removed 8 bases from V and 4 bases from J, with 21 bases in between. The CDR3 DNA reads TGTGCCAGCCTCCTCCTCGGGAGCCTGAGATACGAGCAGTACTTC. As protein: CASLLLGSLRYEQYF. The variable domain in full, with the rest retrieved from reference TRBV7-3 and TRBJ2-7, is GAGVSQTPSNKVTEKGKYVELRCDPISGHTALYWYRQSLGQGPEFLIYFQGTGAADDSGLPNDRFFAVRPEGSVSTLKIQRTERGDSAVYLCASLLLGSLRYEQYFGPGTRLTVT.

The J gene is TRBJ2-7, the V gene TRBV25-1; no firm D call. V was pared by 2 bases and J by 2 bases, with 7 bases between. CDR3 length: 13 residues. Looked up from germline, CDR1 is MGHDK and CDR2 is SYGVNS. The CDR3 coding sequence is TGTGCCAGCAGTGAACCACCGGCCTACGAGCAGTACTTC. It translates to CASSEPPAYEQYF.

The gene calls are TRBV27 and TRBJ2-3; TRBD2 might be the D (7 bases). Germline CDR1 is MNHEY and CDR2 is SMNVEV (reference sequence). V was shortened by 4 bases and J by 1 base, with 12 bases between the two germline ends. There are 15 residues in the CDR3. CDR3 in amino acids: CASSWGGRGTDTQYF. CDR3 coding DNA: TGTGCCAGCAGTTGGGGGGGGCGGGGCACAGATACGCAGTATTTT.

J is TRBJ1-6 and V is TRBV11-3, with TRBD1 identical over 10 bases. Looked up from germline, CDR1 is SGHNT and CDR2 is YENEEA. The J segment lost 6 bases and the V segment lost 4 bases, leaving 15 bases of the junction unmatched. This CDR3 contains 19 residues. CDR3 loop: CASSSRTYYRDRGNSPLHF. The CDR3 DNA reads as TGTGCCAGCAGCTCGCGAACCTATTACCGGGACAGGGGTAATTCACCCCTCCACTTT.

Worth noting for this clone: Just one base apart from a much larger clone, this may be a read error. The rearrangement joins TRBV11-3 to TRBJ2-3; TRBD2 matches at 9 bases. The V segment lost 2 bases and the J segment 0 bases; nucleotides outside the gene matches: 0. The length of the CDR3 is 15 residues. CDR1 is SGHNT and CDR2 is YENEEA in the germline V gene. The CDR3: CASSLTSGSTDTQYF. CDR3 bases: TGTGCCAGCAGCTTAACTAGCGGGAGCACAGATACGCAGTATTTT.

The sample holds one count of this clone. Other nucleotide sequences in the sample specify the same CDR3. The chain links TRBV10-3 to TRBJ1-5; D gene ambiguous. This CDR3 is built from 13 residues. Germline assignment: CDR1 ENHRY and CDR2 SYGVKD. Trimming shortened V by 6 bases and J by 1 base, and 7 bases separated the two germline ends. The CDR3 sequence: CAIRGDSNQPQHF. DNA of the CDR3: TGTGCCATCAGGGGAGACAGCAATCAGCCCCAGCATTTT.

The gene calls are TRBV27 and TRBJ2-7, with 11 bases lining up with TRBD1. This CDR3 has 16 residues. Per the germline V gene, CDR1 is MNHEY and CDR2 is SMNVEV (reference sequence). The ends lost 5 bases at V and 3 bases at J; junction bases unmatched: 9. The CDR3, as DNA: TGTGCCAGCAGTCAAGGACAGGGGGCATCAGTCTACGAGCAGTACTTC. Amino acids: CASSQGQGASVYEQYF.

The gene calls are TRBV30 and TRBJ2-2; D might be TRBD1 (5 bases). V lost 5 bases to trimming and J lost 1 base, with 14 bases between them. The CDR3 has 15 amino acids. The germline V gene encodes CDR1 GTSNPN and CDR2 SVGIG (reference sequence). The CDR3 DNA sequence: TGTGCCTGGGTGGACGGCAGGGAGAACACCGGGGAGCTGTTTTTT. Protein product: CAWVDGRENTGELFF.

This chain joins TRBV7-8 and TRBJ1-1; unclear D gene. The CDR3 is 14 residues long. Germline lookup yields CDR1 SGHVS and CDR2 FQNEAQ. V dropped 3 bases and J dropped 0 bases, with 8 bases sitting between them. Here the CDR3 reads CASSFSGLNTEAFF. CDR3 coding DNA: TGTGCCAGCAGCTTTAGCGGGTTGAACACTGAAGCTTTCTTT.

This clone occurred many times. The V and J genes are TRBV7-9 and TRBJ2-7; TRBD2 matches at 10 bases. With V trimmed by 2 bases and J by 6 bases, 7 bases remained unmatched. In germline, CDR1 is SEHNR, CDR2 FQNEAQ (reference sequence). The CDR3 covers 15 residues. DNA for the CDR3: TGTGCCAGCAGCTTAAGCGGGGGGGCTAAGCCCGAGCAGTACTTC. The encoded protein is CASSLSGGAKPEQYF.

This clone has only a few counts. V usage is TRBV6-1 and J usage is TRBJ1-2; no reliable D call. Germline V lookup: CDR1 MNHNS, CDR2 SASEGT. The CDR3 loop spans 14 amino acids. With 0 bases removed from V and 6 bases from J, the gap between germline ends came to 11 bases. The CDR3 region is CASSEARAGDGYTF. The DNA for the CDR3 is TGTGCCAGCAGTGAAGCGCGGGCCGGGGATGGCTACACCTTC.

V and J are TRBV7-6 and TRBJ2-5; TRBD1 matches 8 bases. J gave up 7 bases and V 5 bases, and 12 bases lay outside the gene matches. From germline, CDR1 is SGHVS and CDR2 FNYEAQ. The CDR3 runs 15 residues. In DNA form, the CDR3 reads TGTGCCAGCAGCCCCGGGAACACAGGGGGTGGGACCCAGTACTTC. The encoded protein is CASSPGNTGGGTQYF.

CDR3 bases: TGTGCCAGCAAATCGGGGGGGAATGAAAAACTGTTTTTT. It yields the protein CASKSGGNEKLFF. V usage is TRBV6-6 and J usage is TRBJ1-4; D perhaps matches TRBD1 (5 bases). The CDR3 has 13 amino acids. Per the germline V gene, CDR1 is MNHNY and CDR2 is SVGAGI (reference sequence). V was trimmed by 7 bases and J by 5 bases, leaving 11 bases between them.

This chain uses TRBV7-9 with TRBJ2-7; 8 positions agree with TRBD1. V was pared by 5 bases and J by 2 bases, with 5 bases of the junction left unmatched. The germline CDR1 and CDR2 sequences are SEHNR and FQNEAQ (reference sequence). The CDR3 has 14 amino acids. CDR3 sequence: CASSKGTGAYEQYF. CDR3 sequence (DNA): TGTGCCAGCAGCAAAGGGACAGGAGCCTACGAGCAGTACTTC.

CDR3 sequence reads: CASSTGTSGIFTDTQYF. CDR3 coding DNA: TGTGCCAGCAGTACCGGGACTAGCGGGATATTCACAGATACGCAGTATTTT. The chain carries TRBV25-1 and TRBJ2-3; TRBD2 matches 13 bases. With V trimmed by 5 bases and J by 2 bases, 7 bases remained unmatched. CDR3 length: 17 residues. The germline CDR1 and CDR2 sequences are MGHDK and SYGVNS.

The rearrangement uses TRBV12-3 or TRBV12-4 and TRBJ1-2, with D unclear. The CDR3 contains 12 residues. Trimming left V 6 bases short and J 8 bases short, with 13 bases between. CDR3 sequence reads: CASSPGPRGYTF. The CDR3 DNA follows: TGTGCCAGCAGCCCGGGTCCGAGGGGCTACACCTTC.

This clone was picked up a small number of times. The V and J genes are TRBV11-1 and TRBJ2-7; 9 bases map to TRBD1. CDR1 SGHAT and CDR2 FQDESV come from the germline V gene (reference sequence). Trimming cost V 4 bases and J 4 bases; bases outside gene matches: 5. The CDR3 covers 14 residues. The CDR3 coding sequence is TGTGCCAGCAGCTCCCCGGGACAGGGTTACGAGCAGTACTTC. Translating gives CASSSPGQGYEQYF. Full variable domain (outside the CDR3, taken from reference TRBV11-1 and TRBJ2-7): EAEVAQSPRYKITEKSQAVAFWCDPISGHATLYWYRQILGQGPELLVQFQDESVVDDSQLPKDRFSAERLKGVDSTLKIQPAELGDSAMYLCASSSPGQGYEQYFGPGTRLTVT.

The rearrangement links TRBV5-3 to TRBJ1-5; no clear D. TRBV5-3 is filed as an ORF, its function uncertain. The CDR3 sequence is 13 residues long. Between the trimmed V and J ends, which lost 5 bases and 1 base, there was a span of 7 bases. CDR3 nucleotides: TGTGCCAGAAGTATCCCGAGCAATCAGCCCCAGCATTTT. Translated, it gives CARSIPSNQPQHF.

V and J are TRBV1 and TRBJ2-1; TRBD2 is the table's D call and was not checked against the DNA. TRBV1 is a listed pseudogene. This CDR3 is built from 14 residues. The CDR3 region has the DNA TGCACCAGCAGCCTGGACTTTGCCTACAATGAGCAGTTCTTC. This gives the protein CTSSLDFAYNEQFF.

The sample holds one count of this clone. CDR3 sequence (DNA): TGTGCCAGCAGTTATCCTAGAGGAGAAGCTTTCTTT. Its protein is CASSYPRGEAFF. V is TRBV6-5 and J is TRBJ1-1, with D hard to call. V gave up 3 bases and J gave up 8 bases, with 10 bases separating them. The CDR3 covers 12 residues. Germline-derived CDR1 and CDR2 are MNHEY and SVGAGI.

V usage is TRBV10-2 and J usage is TRBJ2-3; 7 nucleotides line up with TRBD2. V gave up 3 bases and J gave up 0 bases; unmatched junction bases: 9. The CDR3 has 17 amino acids. CDR1 and CDR2 from the germline V gene are WSHSY and SAAADI. CDR3 coding DNA: TGCGCCAGCAGTGACCCAGGGAGGGACCTTAGCACAGATACGCAGTATTTT. Protein sequence: CASSDPGRDLSTDTQYF.

This clone was observed a few times. The chain links TRBV18 to TRBJ1-4; D perhaps matches TRBD1 (5 bases). Germline lookup yields CDR1 KGHSH and CDR2 LQKENI. The CDR3 totals 15 residues. V lost 3 bases to trimming and J lost 8 bases, with 16 bases between them. In nucleotides, the CDR3 is TGTGCCAGCTCACCCACGTTGGAGGGGAGGGAAAAACTGTTTTTT. It is translated as CASSPTLEGREKLFF.

This clone occurred once. The rearrangement links TRBV14 to TRBJ1-2, with D maybe TRBD1 (5 bases). Trimming pared 1 base from V and 4 bases from J, leaving 10 bases between. The CDR3 runs to 14 residues. Per germline, CDR1 SGHDN and CDR2 FVKESK. This CDR3 reads CASSQVGGLYGYTF. In DNA, the CDR3 is TGTGCCAGCAGCCAAGTGGGGGGTCTCTATGGCTACACCTTC. Full variable domain (outside the CDR3, taken from reference TRBV14 and TRBJ1-2): EAGVTQFPSHSVIEKGQTVTLRCDPISGHDNLYWYRRVMGKEIKFLLHFVKESKQDESGMPNNRFLAERTGGTYSTLKVQPAELEDSGVYFCASSQVGGLYGYTFGSGTRLTVV.